Listed below are T cell receptor beta chains from one sample, sequenced in a study of shared clonotypes between healthy human individuals. Repertoires were generated with immunoSEQ multiplex PCR, while TCRdb's copy carries only in-frame clones and drops some. The sample contains about 490,000 clones, around 80% of which appear only once. Material for sequencing was PBMCs. The receptors stem from a woman between 40 and 50 years old in good health. Some clones in this sample may be carry-over from other donors' samples. Each CDR3 is given with its conserved first and last residue. Each record gives: V gene, clone size, D gene, J gene, CDR3 protein, CDR3 DNA. D genes are given only for firm matches. Clone size is shown for a subset of rows, as once, few, many or a class of expanded clone.

TRBV9	NA	TRBD2	TRBJ2-5	CASSDGTSAQETQYF	TGTGCCAGCAGCGACGGGACTAGCGCCCAAGAGACCCAGTACTTC
TRBV4-2	NA	TRBD2	TRBJ2-7	CASSQDRGLAASYEQYF	TGTGCCAGCAGCCAAGATAGAGGACTAGCGGCCTCCTACGAGCAGTACTTC
TRBV7-9	once	TRBD1	TRBJ2-1	CASSFSGTGAYNEQFF	TGTGCCAGCAGCTTCTCCGGGACAGGGGCTTACAATGAGCAGTTCTTC
TRBV7-3	NA	NA	TRBJ2-5	CASSTGTAETQYF	TGTGCCAGCAGCACAGGGACGGCGGAGACCCAGTACTTC
TRBV27	NA	TRBD1	TRBJ2-6	CASNLGQGASGANVLTF	TGTGCCAGCAATTTAGGACAGGGGGCGAGTGGGGCCAACGTCCTGACTTTC
TRBV30	once	NA	TRBJ2-5	CAWRGSYQETQYF	TGTGCCTGGAGAGGGTCGTACCAAGAGACCCAGTACTTC
TRBV7-2	NA	NA	TRBJ2-5	CASSLQPGTGWETQYF	TGTGCCAGCAGCTTACAACCGGGAACAGGGTGGGAGACCCAGTACTTC
TRBV6-6	once	TRBD1	TRBJ1-5	CASSFPTGGAGQPQHF	TGTGCCAGCAGTTTCCCTACAGGGGGCGCCGGCCAGCCCCAGCATTTT
TRBV6-6	NA	TRBD1	TRBJ1-1	CASSYFEDRGGAFF	TGTGCCAGCAGTTACTTTGAGGACAGGGGAGGAGCTTTCTTT
TRBV5-5	once	TRBD2	TRBJ2-7	CASSYGLAYEQYF	TGTGCCAGCAGCTACGGACTAGCTTACGAGCAGTACTTC
TRBV4-2	NA	NA	TRBJ1-2	CASSLVGRGYTF	TGTGCCAGCAGCTTAGTTGGACGTGGCTACACCTTC
TRBV28	many	NA	TRBJ2-7	CASSVLDRTYEQYF	TGTGCCAGCAGTGTGCTGGACAGAACCTACGAGCAGTACTTC
TRBV9	NA	NA	TRBJ2-5	CASSPRTLQETQYF	TGTGCCAGCAGCCCTCGGACTCTACAAGAGACCCAGTACTTC
TRBV7-7	NA	TRBD1	TRBJ2-7	CASSLAVRTGGLGSYEQYF	TGTGCCAGCAGCTTAGCGGTGAGAACAGGGGGACTGGGGTCCTACGAGCAGTACTTC
TRBV2	NA	NA	TRBJ2-5	CASQNQETQYF	TGTGCCAGCCAAAACCAAGAGACCCAGTACTTC
TRBV30	NA	NA	TRBJ2-2	CAWAPGLLEGTGELFF	TGTGCCTGGGCTCCGGGTCTTCTAGAAGGCACCGGGGAGCTGTTTTTT
TRBV19	NA	TRBD1	TRBJ1-5	CASSSGQGAVGNQPQHF	TGTGCCAGTAGTTCGGGACAGGGGGCGGTCGGCAATCAGCCCCAGCATTTT
TRBV29-1	NA	NA	TRBJ1-2	CSVAPTGGIYGCTF	NA
TRBV19	few	TRBD1	TRBJ1-2	CASTTRDRVGYTF	TGTGCCAGCACAACCCGGGACAGGGTCGGCTACACCTTC
TRBV10-3	NA	NA	TRBJ2-7	CAISSQRPAARLAAYEQYF	TGTGCCATCAGTAGCCAACGGCCGGCAGCCCGACTCGCGGCCTACGAGCAGTACTTC
TRBV5-4	NA	TRBD1	TRBJ2-5	CASSLQGIGETQYF	TGTGCCAGCAGCTTACAGGGGATTGGTGAGACCCAGTACTTC
TRBV9	NA	NA	TRBJ2-1	CASSVGVGSYNEQFF	TGTGCCAGCAGCGTTGGGGTCGGCTCCTACAATGAGCAGTTCTTC
TRBV10-1	NA	TRBD2	TRBJ2-1	CASSAVREGEQFF	TGCGCCAGCAGTGCTGTGCGGGAGGGTGAGCAGTTCTTC
TRBV28	NA	NA	TRBJ2-7	CATNIGASYEQYF	TGTGCCACCAACATCGGAGCTTCGTACGAGCAGTACTTC
TRBV6-4	NA	TRBD2	TRBJ2-1	CASSDSGLAGGYGEQFF	TGTGCCAGCAGTGACAGTGGACTAGCGGGAGGGTACGGTGAGCAGTTCTTC
TRBV5-4	NA	NA	TRBJ2-1	CASSLGTTLNEQFF	TGTGCCAGCAGCTTGGGGACTACCCTCAATGAGCAGTTCTTC
TRBV6-5	NA	NA	TRBJ2-5	CASSYSRGLWETQYF	TGTGCCAGCAGTTACTCCCGGGGACTCTGGGAGACCCAGTACTTC
TRBV27	NA	NA	TRBJ1-4	CASSLKVGEKLFF	TGTGCCAGCAGTTTAAAGGTTGGAGAAAAACTGTTTTTT
TRBV7-6	NA	NA	TRBJ2-1	CASSLDSTNNEQFF	TGTGCCAGCAGTCTTGACAGCACGAACAATGAGCAGTTCTTC
TRBV18	NA	NA	TRBJ2-7	CASSSGAAGYEQYF	TGTGCCAGCTCATCCGGGGCTGCCGGCTACGAGCAGTACTTC
TRBV10-2	NA	TRBD1	TRBJ1-5	CASSLDRGDQPQHF	TGCGCCAGCAGTCTTGACAGGGGGGATCAGCCCCAGCATTTT
TRBV7-2	NA	TRBD2	TRBJ2-7	CASSPPTSRFHEQYF	TGTGCCAGCAGCCCCCCGACTAGCAGGTTCCACGAGCAGTACTTC
TRBV15	NA	TRBD1	TRBJ2-7	CATSREEFGTGLDEQYF	TGTGCCACCAGCAGAGAGGAGTTCGGGACAGGGCTAGACGAGCAGTACTTC
TRBV10-3	NA	NA	TRBJ1-4	CAISESDLGANEKLFF	TGTGCCATCAGTGAGTCGGATCTCGGGGCTAATGAAAAACTGTTTTTT
TRBV18	many	TRBD1	TRBJ2-7	CASSPGHGQGYEQYF	TGTGCCAGCTCACCTGGGCATGGACAGGGCTACGAGCAGTACTTC
TRBV5-1	NA	TRBD2	TRBJ2-3	CASRLAGQTDTQYF	TGCGCCAGCCGACTAGCGGGACAAACAGATACGCAGTATTTT
TRBV4-1	NA	TRBD1	TRBJ1-4	CASSQDGTGHEKLFF	TGCGCCAGCAGCCAAGATGGGACAGGGCATGAAAAACTGTTTTTT